The 22 T cell receptor beta chains given below trace back to one sample, sequenced in a study of blood T cell repertoires in COVID-19. Repertoires were generated with immunoSEQ multiplex PCR, while TCRdb's copy carries only in-frame clones and drops some. The table has roughly 250,000 clones, 90% seen once. Sequenced sample: peripheral blood. All receptors come from a woman between 40 and 55 years old with acute or convalescent COVID-19.

This chain joins TRBV6-5 and TRBJ1-2, with 11 positions matching TRBD1. The V gene end was trimmed by 4 bases and the J gene end by 6 bases; junction bases not matched to a gene: 7. The CDR3 totals 15 residues. The germline gives CDR1 MNHEY, CDR2 SVGAGI. DNA for the CDR3: TGTGCCAGCAGTTCGTTTGGGGACAGGGGGAATGGCTACACCTTC. Translating it yields CASSSFGDRGNGYTF.

The chain uses TRBV5-1 and TRBJ2-1, with TRBD1 matching over 7 bases. Germline trimming cut 4 bases from V and 9 bases from J; bases unmatched to any gene: 16. This CDR3 comprises 16 residues. Germline values: CDR1 SGHRS, CDR2 YFSETQ. DNA of the CDR3: TGCGCCAGCAGCCCCGGCCAGAGACAGGGAAGGAGTGAGCAGTTCTTC. Protein: CASSPGQRQGRSEQFF.

The V call is TRBV7-9, the J call TRBJ1-5; D not certain. CDR1 and CDR2 (germline): SEHNR, FQNEAQ (reference sequence). CDR3 length equals 15 residues. Trimming took off 1 base at V and 2 bases at J, with 9 bases between the two ends. CDR3 coding DNA: TGTGCCAGCAGCTTAGACGGGTATGGCAATCAGCCCCAGCATTTT. Protein product: CASSLDGYGNQPQHF.

This chain uses TRBV5-1 with TRBJ2-2; TRBD1 matches 7 bases. The CDR3 sequence is 14 residues long. With 4 bases clipped from V and 7 bases from J, the junction kept 7 bases outside the gene matches. CDR1 and CDR2 (germline): SGHRS, YFSETQ. For the CDR3, the DNA is TGCGCCAGCAGCCCCGACAGGGAGAACGGGGAGCTGTTTTTT. Amino acid sequence: CASSPDRENGELFF.

A single count supports this clone. V is TRBV6-5 and J is TRBJ2-1; TRBD2 agrees at 10 bases. The CDR3 extends over 15 amino acids. Germline V lookup: CDR1 MNHEY, CDR2 SVGAGI. J gave up 0 bases and V 7 bases, and 3 bases lay outside the gene matches. CDR3 DNA sequence: TGTGCCAGCATAAGCGGGGGGGCCTCCTACAATGAGCAGTTCTTC. This gives the protein CASISGGASYNEQFF.

This chain connects TRBV18 to TRBJ1-4; weak D call: TRBD1 (5 bases). V was clipped by 11 bases and J by 9 bases, with 16 bases between them. The germline V gene has CDR1 KGHSH and CDR2 LQKENI. The CDR3 is 12 residues long. CDR3 loop: CAANGGGQKLFF. CDR3 DNA sequence: TGTGCCGCCAACGGCGGGGGACAAAAACTGTTTTTT.

The chain is built from TRBV23-1 and TRBJ1-1, with 9 bases matching TRBD1. TRBV23-1 is an ORF; its function is uncertain. V lost 0 bases and J lost 4; bases outside the gene matches: 3. This CDR3 spans 15 amino acids. Here the CDR3 DNA reads TGCGCCAGCAGTCAATCGGGACAGGGAGGCACTGAAGCTTTCTTT. Translated, it gives CASSQSGQGGTEAFF.

A few counts support this clone. The V gene is TRBV9, the J gene TRBJ1-5; 7 bases agree with TRBD1. The CDR3 has 14 residues. V lost 4 bases to trimming and J lost 4 bases; unmatched junction nucleotides: 5. Germline CDR1 and CDR2: SGDLS and YYNGEE. The CDR3 region has the DNA TGTGCCAGCAGCCTAGGGACAGTAAATCAGCCCCAGCATTTT. The encoded protein is CASSLGTVNQPQHF. Based on the CDR3 plus reference TRBV9 and TRBJ1-5, the full variable domain is DSGVTQTPKHLITATGQRVTLRCSPRSGDLSVYWYQQSLDQGLQFLIQYYNGEERAKGNILERFSAQQFPDLHSELNLSSLELGDSALYFCASSLGTVNQPQHFGDGTRLSIL.

The chain has TRBV6-4 and TRBJ1-2; 11 bases align to TRBD1. The V gene end was trimmed by 6 bases and the J gene end by 6 bases; junction bases not matched to a gene: 9. CDR3 size: 15 residues. The V gene's germline CDR1 is MRHNA and CDR2 SNTAGT. CDR3 sequence reads: CASRALDRGPNGYTF. In DNA form, the CDR3 reads TGTGCCAGCAGGGCCTTGGACAGGGGGCCTAATGGCTACACCTTC.

The chain recombines TRBV30 with TRBJ2-3, with D perhaps matching TRBD1 (7 bases). V shed 3 bases and J shed 2 bases, with 21 bases lying between them. Germline assignment: CDR1 GTSNPN and CDR2 SVGIG (reference sequence). The CDR3 extends over 17 amino acids. The CDR3 is CAWSITETGRTTDTQYF. CDR3 bases: TGTGCCTGGAGCATTACGGAGACAGGGAGGACCACAGATACGCAGTATTTT.

The chain has TRBV5-8 and TRBJ1-2, with D maybe TRBD1 (6 bases). Germline V gives CDR1 SGHTS, CDR2 YDEGEE. The CDR3 consists of 14 residues. The V end was cut by 1 base, the J end by 4 bases, with 11 bases between. The CDR3 loop reads CASSLTGPIYGYTF. The CDR3 DNA reads as TGTGCCAGCAGCTTGACAGGGCCAATCTATGGCTACACCTTC. The entire variable domain, with the rest obtained from reference TRBV5-8 and TRBJ1-2, is as follows: EAGVTQSPTHLIKTRGQQATLRCSPISGHTSVYWYQQALGLGLQFLLWYDEGEERNRGNFPPRFSGRQFPNYSSELNVNALELEDSALYLCASSLTGPIYGYTFGSGTRLTVV.

The chain employs TRBV9 and TRBJ2-3; unclear D gene. V gave up 0 bases and J gave up 3 bases, with 11 bases separating them. Germline values: CDR1 SGDLS, CDR2 YYNGEE. The length of the CDR3 is 15 residues. This chain's CDR3 is CASSVGPARTDTQYF. The DNA for the CDR3 is TGTGCCAGCAGCGTAGGACCCGCTAGGACAGATACGCAGTATTTT. The full variable domain, with the rest looked up from reference TRBV9 and TRBJ2-3, is DSGVTQTPKHLITATGQRVTLRCSPRSGDLSVYWYQQSLDQGLQFLIQYYNGEERAKGNILERFSAQQFPDLHSELNLSSLELGDSALYFCASSVGPARTDTQYFGPGTRLTVL.

This clone was seen only a few times. The chain joins TRBV7-2 to TRBJ2-2; TRBD1 might be the D (6 bases). From germline, CDR1 is SGHTA and CDR2 FQGNSA. The CDR3 length is 17 residues. Trimming shortened V by 4 bases and J by 4 bases, and 19 bases separated the two germline ends. The DNA for the CDR3 is TGTGCCAGCAGCTCTCGTTCCACAGGGCGCGGCACCGGGGAGCTGTTTTTT. Its translation is CASSSRSTGRGTGELFF.

The rearrangement joins TRBV24-1 to TRBJ1-2; 8 bases match TRBD1. The CDR3 runs to 16 residues. J lost 3 bases, V lost 3 bases, and 8 bases had no gene match. Germline V gives CDR1 KGHDR, CDR2 SFDVKD. Here the CDR3 DNA reads TGTGCCACCAGTGATCCCCCAGGGGGCGCGGACTATGGCTACACCTTC. It translates to CATSDPPGGADYGYTF.

The chain carries TRBV6-1 and TRBJ2-3; 14 bases line up with TRBD2. The V and J ends lost 3 bases and 4 bases, in that order; junction bases with no gene match: 0. Germline V lookup: CDR1 MNHNS, CDR2 SASEGT. CDR3 length equals 15 residues. CDR3 protein: CASSETSGGADTQYF. CDR3 in DNA: TGTGCCAGCAGTGAGACTAGCGGGGGGGCAGATACGCAGTATTTT.

This clone was detected only once. The chain is built from TRBV23-1 and TRBJ1-5; D is possibly TRBD1 (5 bases). TRBV23-1 is assigned to the ORF class and has an uncertain function. The V and J ends lost 9 bases and 7 bases respectively, with 16 bases between them. There are 13 residues in the CDR3. DNA of the CDR3: TGCGCCAGTCACCGGGGGGTTGGACAGCCCCAGCATTTT. The encoded protein is CASHRGVGQPQHF.

The CDR3 region is CATRGGPTNEKLFF. The CDR3 nucleotides are TGTGCCACCCGCGGAGGGCCAACTAATGAAAAACTGTTTTTT. V gene TRBV24-1 combines with J gene TRBJ1-4, with D uncertain. Trimming pared 9 bases from V and 0 bases from J, leaving 10 bases between. Per germline, CDR1 KGHDR and CDR2 SFDVKD. This CDR3 is built from 14 residues.

CDR3 sequence: CASSSTGDFYNSPLHF. DNA for the CDR3: TGTGCCAGTAGTTCTACAGGGGACTTCTATAATTCACCCCTCCACTTT. V is TRBV19 and J is TRBJ1-6; 7 bases map to TRBD1. CDR1 is LNHDA, CDR2 SQIVND, per germline (reference sequence). The CDR3 is 16 residues long. V lost 5 bases, J lost 3 bases, and 7 bases stayed unmatched.

This clone was observed a handful of times. The V call is TRBV2, the J call TRBJ2-7, with D possibly matching TRBD1 (5 bases). This CDR3 comprises 12 residues. The V gene lost 8 bases and the J gene lost 2 bases, with 10 bases spanning the gap. Germline V gene sequence: CDR1 SNHLY, CDR2 FYNNEI. The CDR3 DNA follows: TGTGCCAGCTACAGGACAACCTACGAGCAGTACGTC. Its protein is CASYRTTYEQYV.

The chain couples TRBV5-1 to TRBJ2-3, with TRBD2 identical over 11 bases. This CDR3 region has 16 residues. Per germline, CDR1 SGHRS and CDR2 YFSETQ. Trimming at V came to 3 bases and at J to 8 bases, leaving 11 bases not matched to a gene. The CDR3 nucleotides read TGCGCCAGCAGCTCCGGACTAGCGGGTTTTAGTGGTACGCAGTATTTT. As protein: CASSSGLAGFSGTQYF.

Only one count was recorded for this clone. This sequence joins TRBV24-1 and TRBJ2-2; TRBD2 is a possible D gene (5 bases). Germline loops: CDR1 KGHDR, CDR2 SFDVKD. This CDR3 spans 14 amino acids. With 2 bases removed from V and 4 bases from J, the gap between germline ends came to 7 bases. CDR3 sequence: CATSDYAGTGELFF. The CDR3 nucleotides are TGTGCCACCAGTGATTATGCGGGCACCGGGGAGCTGTTTTTT.

The chain carries TRBV12-3 or TRBV12-4 and TRBJ2-3; D is perhaps TRBD2 (6 bases). The CDR3 spans 12 residues. V was trimmed by 6 bases and J by 7 bases, leaving 11 bases between them. DNA for the CDR3: TGTGCCAGCAGGGCCGGGAGAAATACGCAGTATTTT. Protein product: CASRAGRNTQYF.